These T cell receptor beta chains were read from a single sample in a study of T cell responses to AZD1222 COVID-19 vaccine. Measured with immunoSEQ multiplex PCR; TCRdb has only the in-frame clones, and not every one. The table shows about 100,000 clones, with around nine tenths occurring only once. Sample: peripheral blood, taken 28 days after the second AZD1222 dose. The receptor source for this set is an adult who received the AZD1222 COVID-19 vaccine. CDR3s include the opening cysteine and the closing phenylalanine or tryptophan. Fields, in order: D gene, V gene, clone size, J gene, CDR3 DNA, CDR3 protein. The D gene is left open where the match is weak. Expanded clones are given a class, and other clones once, few, many or no size at all.

>TRBD1|TRBV19|NA|TRBJ2-5
TGTGCCAGTAGTCCCCGGGACAGGGTAGAGACCCAGTACTTC
CASSPRDRVETQYF
>NA|TRBV28|NA|TRBJ2-1
TGTGCCAGCAGTTTTGTCCCCCCCCCTGAGCAGTTCTTC
CASSFVPPPEQFF
>NA|TRBV6-2/TRBV6-3|NA|TRBJ1-2
TGTGCCAGCAGTGACAGCGCTAACTATGGCTACACCTTC
CASSDSANYGYTF
>NA|TRBV6-5|NA|TRBJ1-2
TGTGCCAGCACCCCTTTCGGGGCCTCAAACTATGGCTACACCTTC
CASTPFGASNYGYTF
>TRBD1|TRBV5-1|NA|TRBJ2-5
TGCGCCAGCAGCATAGGGACAGAGAGGAGGTTAGAGACCCAGTACTTC
CASSIGTERRLETQYF
>NA|TRBV5-8|NA|TRBJ1-2
TGTGCCAGCAGCCCCTCTCATGGGCGCTATGGCTACACCTTC
CASSPSHGRYGYTF
>NA|TRBV14|NA|TRBJ1-1
TGTGCCAGCAGCAGAATACAGGGCTGGGACACTGAAGCTTTCTTT
CASSRIQGWDTEAFF
>NA|TRBV5-5|NA|TRBJ1-5
TGTGCCAGCAGCTTCCAGGATCAGCCCCAGCATTTT
CASSFQDQPQHF
>NA|TRBV7-9|NA|TRBJ2-2
TGTGCCAGCAGCACAATACAGCTGGCAGGAGAGACCGGGGAGCTGTTTTTT
CASSTIQLAGETGELFF
>NA|TRBV20-1|NA|TRBJ2-1
TGCAGTGCTCCCCAGGGGTCTAGGGAGATCTTC
CSAPQGSREIF
>NA|TRBV2|NA|TRBJ1-2
TGTGCCAGCAGTGAAAGGGGCAGGCCGAGTGATGGCTACACCTTC
CASSERGRPSDGYTF
>NA|TRBV7-7|NA|TRBJ2-5
TGTGCCAGCAGCTTCAGGGGAGGGAACCAAGAGACCCAGTACTTC
CASSFRGGNQETQYF
>NA|TRBV10-3|NA|TRBJ2-4
TGTGCCATCAGTGATGTCAAAAACATTCAGTACTTC
CAISDVKNIQYF
>NA|TRBV6-4|NA|TRBJ2-6
TGTGCCAGCAGTGAATCCGGAGATGGGGCCAACGTCCTGACTTTC
CASSESGDGANVLTF
>NA|TRBV19|NA|TRBJ2-7
TGTGCCAGTAGTATTTCGGTAAACCGCTACGAGCAGTACTTC
CASSISVNRYEQYF
>NA|TRBV10-2|NA|TRBJ2-7
TGCGCCAGCAGTGACCGAGACAGCCACGAGCAGTACTTC
CASSDRDSHEQYF
>NA|TRBV5-1|NA|TRBJ1-2
TGCGCCAGCAGCTTGGAGCGGGCGGGCCGTAGTTTATATGGCTACACCTTC
CASSLERAGRSLYGYTF
>TRBD1|TRBV18|once|TRBJ1-1
TGTGCCAGCTCACCTCGACAGGGGTATAACACTGAAGCTTTCTTT
CASSPRQGYNTEAFF
>NA|TRBV29-1|NA|TRBJ1-1
TGCAGCGTCGAAACAGGGTTGGACACTGAAGCTTTCTTT
CSVETGLDTEAFF
>NA|TRBV5-1|once|TRBJ1-2
TGCGCCAGCAGCTTAGATCAGGGAGGGGTCTATGGCTACACCTTC
CASSLDQGGVYGYTF
>NA|TRBV25-1|NA|TRBJ1-1
TGTGCCAGCGTCAGGGTAGAGAACACTGAAGCTTTCTTT
CASVRVENTEAFF
>TRBD2|TRBV7-8|NA|TRBJ2-3
TGTGCCAGCAGCTTAAGGGGCGGGAGTACAGATACGCAGTATTTT
CASSLRGGSTDTQYF
>NA|TRBV27|once|TRBJ1-4
TGTGCCAGCAGTGCGGTCGGGGAAAAACTGTTTTTT
CASSAVGEKLFF
>TRBD2|TRBV24-1|NA|TRBJ2-1
TGTGCCACGGGAGGTACTAGCGGGAGGTCCAAACCTTACAATGAGCAGTTCTTC
CATGGTSGRSKPYNEQFF
>TRBD1|TRBV19|NA|TRBJ1-3
TGTGCCAGTAGTATAGAGGGACAGGGGGCTGGAAACACCATATATTTT
CASSIEGQGAGNTIYF
>TRBD2|TRBV15|NA|TRBJ2-1
TGTGCCACCAGCAGAGATAGAGGACTAGCGGGGGGTGATGAGCAGTTCTTC
CATSRDRGLAGGDEQFF
>NA|TRBV6-1|NA|TRBJ1-2
TGTGCCAGCAGTGAAATAGGGAGGGACTATGGCTACACCTTC
CASSEIGRDYGYTF
>NA|TRBV7-2|NA|TRBJ2-7
TGTGCCAGCAGCTTATACCCGGTCTACGAGCAGTACTTC
CASSLYPVYEQYF
>NA|TRBV12-3/TRBV12-4|once|TRBJ1-1
TGTGCCAGCAACGGCCGCGAAGGGTTGCGAGCTTTCTTT
CASNGREGLRAFF
>TRBD1|TRBV5-1|NA|TRBJ2-7
TGCGCCACTTCAGGACAGGGGGTAGGCGAGCAGTACTTC
CATSGQGVGEQYF
>NA|TRBV5-1|NA|TRBJ1-2
TGCGCCAGCAGCCGGCAGGAGACCTACTATGGCTACACCTTC
CASSRQETYYGYTF
>TRBD1|TRBV29-1|NA|TRBJ2-3
TGCAGCTCCTCCGGGACAGGTACAGATACGCAGTATTTT
CSSSGTGTDTQYF
>NA|TRBV29-1|few|TRBJ2-7
TGCAGCGTTGTGTCCAGCTCACACGAGCAGTACTTC
CSVVSSSHEQYF
>TRBD2|TRBV24-1|NA|TRBJ2-5
TGTGCCACCAGTGACAGCCGACTAGCGGGAGGGCCTAAACGAGAGACCCAGTACTTC
CATSDSRLAGGPKRETQYF
>NA|TRBV4-2|once|TRBJ1-2
TGTGCCAGCAGCCAAGATGGAGGGGGGCTTAGGAGCTACACCTTC
CASSQDGGGLRSYTF
>NA|TRBV5-1|NA|TRBJ1-2
TGCGCCAGCAGCTTGTCGGGGGAGAGAGGCTACACCTTC
CASSLSGERGYTF
>NA|TRBV25-1|NA|TRBJ2-1
TGTGCCAGCAGTGAATCATCGAGCGGAAAATACAATGAGCAGTTCTTC
CASSESSSGKYNEQFF
>NA|TRBV24-1|NA|TRBJ1-3
TGTGCCACCAGTGATGGGCTCAGGGGCTCTGGAAACACCATATATTTT
CATSDGLRGSGNTIYF
>NA|TRBV20-1|NA|TRBJ2-1
TGCAGTGCTGAGCTGTGGTCTGAGCAGTTCTTC
CSAELWSEQFF
>NA|TRBV6-2/TRBV6-3|NA|TRBJ2-4
TGTGCCAGCAGCGCGACAGCGAGACTAGCCAAAAACATTCAGTACTTC
CASSATARLAKNIQYF
>NA|TRBV5-6|once|TRBJ1-2
TGTGCCAGCAGCCTCACAGGAGAAACTAACTATGGCTACACCTTC
CASSLTGETNYGYTF
>TRBD1|TRBV11-2|NA|TRBJ1-2
TGTGCCAGCAGCTGGGACAGGGAGTATGGCTACACCTTC
CASSWDREYGYTF
>TRBD1|TRBV7-2|NA|TRBJ1-5
TGTGCCAGCAGCACAGGACAGGGATTTCAGCCCCAGCATTTT
CASSTGQGFQPQHF
>TRBD1|TRBV3-1/TRBV3-2|NA|TRBJ1-3
TGTGCCAGCAGCCAGACAGGGGGCTCAGGAAACACCATATATTTT
CASSQTGGSGNTIYF
>NA|TRBV13|few|TRBJ1-6
TGTGCCAGCAGCTTAAGGGGTTCACCCCTCCACTTT
CASSLRGSPLHF
>NA|TRBV6-5|NA|TRBJ2-7
TGTGCCAGCAGCCGGGGTTACGAGCAGTACTTC
CASSRGYEQYF
>TRBD2|TRBV19|NA|TRBJ2-7
TGTGCCAGTAGTTCACTAGCGGGCTACTACGAGCAGTACTTC
CASSSLAGYYEQYF
>NA|TRBV28|once|TRBJ1-5
TGTGCCAGCAGTTTGAGGCAGTTTAGCAATCAGCCCCAGCATTTT
CASSLRQFSNQPQHF
>NA|TRBV7-8|NA|TRBJ1-2
TGTGCCAGCAAGAGTTCAGCTAACTATGGCTACACCTTC
CASKSSANYGYTF
>TRBD1|TRBV28|NA|TRBJ1-1
TGTGCCAGCAGTTTATACCTCGGACGGCCGGGACAGGGAACTGAAGCTTTCTTT
CASSLYLGRPGQGTEAFF
>NA|TRBV4-1|NA|TRBJ1-2
TGCGCCAGCAGCCAAGATCTTGTCGCACGATTCTCTATTGGCTACACCTTC
CASSQDLVARFSIGYTF